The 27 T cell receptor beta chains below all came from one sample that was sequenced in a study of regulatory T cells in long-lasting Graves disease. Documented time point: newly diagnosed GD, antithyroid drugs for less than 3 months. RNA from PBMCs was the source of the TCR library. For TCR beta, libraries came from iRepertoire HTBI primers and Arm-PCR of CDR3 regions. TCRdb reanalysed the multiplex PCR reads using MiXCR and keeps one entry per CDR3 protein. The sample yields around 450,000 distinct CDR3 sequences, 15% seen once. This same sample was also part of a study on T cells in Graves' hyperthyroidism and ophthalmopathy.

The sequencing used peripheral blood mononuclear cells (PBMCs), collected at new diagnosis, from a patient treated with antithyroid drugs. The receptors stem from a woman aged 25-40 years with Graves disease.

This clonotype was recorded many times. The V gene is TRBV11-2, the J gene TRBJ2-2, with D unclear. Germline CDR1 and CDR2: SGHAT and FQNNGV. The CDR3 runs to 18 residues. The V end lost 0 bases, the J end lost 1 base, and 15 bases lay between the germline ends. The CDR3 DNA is TGTGCCAGCAGCTTAGAGCTCCCAGCGTGGGGGAACACCGGGGAGCTGTTTTTT. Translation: CASSLELPAWGNTGELFF.

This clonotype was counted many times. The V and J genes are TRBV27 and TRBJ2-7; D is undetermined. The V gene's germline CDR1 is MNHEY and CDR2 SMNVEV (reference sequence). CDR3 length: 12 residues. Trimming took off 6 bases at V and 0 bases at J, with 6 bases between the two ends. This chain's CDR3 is CASRDTSYEQYF. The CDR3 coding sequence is TGTGCCAGCAGAGATACCTCCTACGAGCAGTACTTC.

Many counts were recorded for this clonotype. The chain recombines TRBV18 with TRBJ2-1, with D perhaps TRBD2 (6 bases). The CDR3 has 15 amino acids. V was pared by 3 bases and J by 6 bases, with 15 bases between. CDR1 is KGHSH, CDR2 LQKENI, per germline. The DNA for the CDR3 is TGTGCCAGCTCACCGAAGGACGGGAGTCCCAATGAGCAGTTCTTC. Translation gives CASSPKDGSPNEQFF.

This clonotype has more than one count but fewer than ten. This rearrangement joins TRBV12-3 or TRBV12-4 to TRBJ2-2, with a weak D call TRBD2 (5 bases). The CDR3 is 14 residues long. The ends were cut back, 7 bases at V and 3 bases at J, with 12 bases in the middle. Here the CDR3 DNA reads TGTGCCAGCACCACAGCCGGGGACACCGGGGAGCTGTTTTTT. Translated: CASTTAGDTGELFF.

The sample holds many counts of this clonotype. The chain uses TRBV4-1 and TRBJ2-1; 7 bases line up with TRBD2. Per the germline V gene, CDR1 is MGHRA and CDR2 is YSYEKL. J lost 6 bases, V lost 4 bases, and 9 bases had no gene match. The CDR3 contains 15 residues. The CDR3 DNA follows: TGCGCCAGCAGCCTTAGCGGGCGAACGATCAATGAGCAGTTCTTC. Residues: CASSLSGRTINEQFF.

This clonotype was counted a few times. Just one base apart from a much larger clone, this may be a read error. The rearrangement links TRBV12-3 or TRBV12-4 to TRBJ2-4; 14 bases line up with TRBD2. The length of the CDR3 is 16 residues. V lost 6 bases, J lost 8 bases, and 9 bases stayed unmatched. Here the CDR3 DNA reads TGTGCCAGCAGGCGGGGACTAGCGGGAGAGCAAGACATTCAGTACTTC. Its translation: CASRRGLAGEQDIQYF.

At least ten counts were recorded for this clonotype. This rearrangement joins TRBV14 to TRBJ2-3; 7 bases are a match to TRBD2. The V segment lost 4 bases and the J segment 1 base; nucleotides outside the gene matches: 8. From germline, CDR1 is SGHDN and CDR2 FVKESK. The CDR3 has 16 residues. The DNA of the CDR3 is TGTGCCAGCAGCCGCTGGAAGCGGGGAGGCACAGATACGCAGTATTTT. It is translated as CASSRWKRGGTDTQYF.

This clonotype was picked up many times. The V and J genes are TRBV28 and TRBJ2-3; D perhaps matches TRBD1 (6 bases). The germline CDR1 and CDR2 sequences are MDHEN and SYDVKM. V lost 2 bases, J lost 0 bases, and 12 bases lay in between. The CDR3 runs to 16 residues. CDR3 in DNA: TGTGCCAGCAGTTTACCTACAGGGAGCAGCACAGATACGCAGTATTTT. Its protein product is CASSLPTGSSTDTQYF. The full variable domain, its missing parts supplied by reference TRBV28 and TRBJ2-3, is DVKVTQSSRYLVKRTGEKVFLECVQDMDHENMFWYRQDPGLGLRLIYFSYDVKMKEKGDIPEGYSVSREKKERFSLILESASTNQTSMYLCASSLPTGSSTDTQYFGPGTRLTVL.

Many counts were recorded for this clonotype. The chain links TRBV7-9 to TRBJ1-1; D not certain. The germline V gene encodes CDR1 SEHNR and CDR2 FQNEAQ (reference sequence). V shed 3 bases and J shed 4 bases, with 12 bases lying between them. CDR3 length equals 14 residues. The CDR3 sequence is CASSLYEGRTEAFF. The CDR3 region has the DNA TGTGCCAGCAGCTTGTATGAGGGTCGCACTGAAGCTTTCTTT.

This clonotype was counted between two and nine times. The CDR3 DNA is TGTGCCAGCAGTGAATACACAGTACAAGAGACCCAGTACTTC. This codes for CASSEYTVQETQYF. The chain joins TRBV25-1 to TRBJ2-5; D is unresolved. This CDR3 spans 14 amino acids. The germline V and J ends were trimmed by 0 bases and 2 bases, with 7 bases remaining between them. Germline CDR1 is MGHDK and CDR2 is SYGVNS.

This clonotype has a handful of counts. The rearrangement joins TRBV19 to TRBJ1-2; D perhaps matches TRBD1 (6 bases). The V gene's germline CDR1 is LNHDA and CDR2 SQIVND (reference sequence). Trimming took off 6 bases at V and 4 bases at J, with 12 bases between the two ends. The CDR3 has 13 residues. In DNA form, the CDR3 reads TGTGCCAGTAGAACTTCAGGGGCCTATGGCTACACCTTC. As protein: CASRTSGAYGYTF.

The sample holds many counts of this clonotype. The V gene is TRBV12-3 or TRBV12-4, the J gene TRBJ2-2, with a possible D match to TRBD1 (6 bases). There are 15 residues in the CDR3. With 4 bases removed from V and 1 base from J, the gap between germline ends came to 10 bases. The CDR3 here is CASSSDRMNTGELFF. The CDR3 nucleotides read TGTGCCAGCAGTTCCGACAGGATGAACACCGGGGAGCTGTTTTTT.

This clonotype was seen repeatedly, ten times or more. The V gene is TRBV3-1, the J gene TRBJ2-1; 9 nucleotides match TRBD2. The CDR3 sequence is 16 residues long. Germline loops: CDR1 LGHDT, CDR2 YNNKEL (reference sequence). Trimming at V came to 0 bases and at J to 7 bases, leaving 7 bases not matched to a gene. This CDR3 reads CASSQEIAGGGNEQFF. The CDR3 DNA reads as TGTGCCAGCAGCCAAGAAATCGCGGGAGGGGGGAATGAGCAGTTCTTC.

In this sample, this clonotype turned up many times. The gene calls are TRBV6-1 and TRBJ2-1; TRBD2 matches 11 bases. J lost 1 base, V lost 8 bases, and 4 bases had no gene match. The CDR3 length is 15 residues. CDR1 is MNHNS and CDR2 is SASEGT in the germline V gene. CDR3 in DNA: TGTGCCAGCTCACCTAGCGGGGGGTCCTACAATGAGCAGTTCTTC. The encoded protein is CASSPSGGSYNEQFF.

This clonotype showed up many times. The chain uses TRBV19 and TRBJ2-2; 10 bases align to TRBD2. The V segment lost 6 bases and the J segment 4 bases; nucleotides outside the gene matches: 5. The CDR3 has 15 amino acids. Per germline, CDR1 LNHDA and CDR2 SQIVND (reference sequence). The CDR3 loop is CASRWTSGFTGELFF. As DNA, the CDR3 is TGTGCCAGTAGGTGGACTAGCGGCTTCACCGGGGAGCTGTTTTTT. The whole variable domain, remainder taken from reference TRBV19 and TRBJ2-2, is DGGITQSPKYLFRKEGQNVTLSCEQNLNHDAMYWYRQDPGQGLRLIYYSQIVNDFQKGDIAEGYSVSREKKESFPLTVTSAQKNPTAFYLCASRWTSGFTGELFFGEGSRLTVL.

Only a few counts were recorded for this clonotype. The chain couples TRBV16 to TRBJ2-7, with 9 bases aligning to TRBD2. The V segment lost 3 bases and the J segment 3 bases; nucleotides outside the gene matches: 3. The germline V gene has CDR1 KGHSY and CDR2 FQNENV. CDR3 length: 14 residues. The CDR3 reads CASSQTSGNYEQYF. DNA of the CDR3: TGTGCCAGCAGCCAGACTAGCGGAAACTACGAGCAGTACTTC.

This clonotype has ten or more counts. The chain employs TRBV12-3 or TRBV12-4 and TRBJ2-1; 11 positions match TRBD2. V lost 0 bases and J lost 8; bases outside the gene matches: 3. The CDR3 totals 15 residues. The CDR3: CASSLASGRAYEQFF. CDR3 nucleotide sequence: TGTGCCAGCAGTTTAGCTAGCGGGAGGGCCTATGAGCAGTTCTTC.

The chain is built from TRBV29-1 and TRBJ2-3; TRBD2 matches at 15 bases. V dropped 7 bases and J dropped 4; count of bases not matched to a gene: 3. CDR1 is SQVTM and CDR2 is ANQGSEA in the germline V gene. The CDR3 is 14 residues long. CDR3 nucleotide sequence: TGCAGCGGGACTAGCGGGAGGGGTCCAGATACGCAGTATTTT. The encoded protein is CSGTSGRGPDTQYF.

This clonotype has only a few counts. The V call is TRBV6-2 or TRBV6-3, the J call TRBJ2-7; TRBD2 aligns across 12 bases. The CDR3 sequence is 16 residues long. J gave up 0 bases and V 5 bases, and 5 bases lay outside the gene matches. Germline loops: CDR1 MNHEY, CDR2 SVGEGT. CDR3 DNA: TGTGCCAGCAGTCTTCGACTAGCGGGAGTCTCCTACGAGCAGTACTTC. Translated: CASSLRLAGVSYEQYF.

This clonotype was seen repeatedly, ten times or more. Here the CDR3 DNA reads TGTGCCAGCAGTGAATCCCGGACGGATCCCTACGAGCAGTACTTC. The encoded protein is CASSESRTDPYEQYF. The chain links TRBV2 to TRBJ2-7; D unresolved. CDR1 and CDR2 (germline): SNHLY, FYNNEI. The CDR3 is made up of 15 amino acids. Trimming shortened V by 2 bases and J by 2 bases, and 13 bases separated the two germline ends.

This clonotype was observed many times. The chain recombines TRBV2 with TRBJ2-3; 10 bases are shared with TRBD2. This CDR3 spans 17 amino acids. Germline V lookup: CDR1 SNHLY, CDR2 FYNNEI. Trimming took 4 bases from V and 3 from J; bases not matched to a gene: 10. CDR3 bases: TGTGCCAGCAGTGGGGAGCGGGAGGGCCCTCGGACAGATACGCAGTATTTT. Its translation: CASSGEREGPRTDTQYF.

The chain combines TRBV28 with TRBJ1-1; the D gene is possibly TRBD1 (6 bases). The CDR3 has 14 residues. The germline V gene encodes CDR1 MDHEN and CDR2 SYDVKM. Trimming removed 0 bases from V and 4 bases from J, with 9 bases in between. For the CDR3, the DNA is TGTGCCAGCAGTTTATGGGGGACATCCACTGAAGCTTTCTTT. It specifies CASSLWGTSTEAFF.

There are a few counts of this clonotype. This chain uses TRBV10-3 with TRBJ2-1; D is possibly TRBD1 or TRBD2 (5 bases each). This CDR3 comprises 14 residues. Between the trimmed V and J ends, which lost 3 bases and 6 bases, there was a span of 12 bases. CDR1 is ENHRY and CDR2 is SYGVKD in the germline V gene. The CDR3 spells CAISDPTRGNEQFF. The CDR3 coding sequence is TGTGCCATCAGTGACCCAACTAGGGGCAATGAGCAGTTCTTC.

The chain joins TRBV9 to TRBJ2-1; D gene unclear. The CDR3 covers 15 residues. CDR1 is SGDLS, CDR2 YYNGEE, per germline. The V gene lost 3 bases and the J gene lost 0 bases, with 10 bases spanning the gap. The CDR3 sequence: CASSGARNSYNEQFF. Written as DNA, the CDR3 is TGTGCCAGCAGCGGAGCGAGAAACTCCTACAATGAGCAGTTCTTC.

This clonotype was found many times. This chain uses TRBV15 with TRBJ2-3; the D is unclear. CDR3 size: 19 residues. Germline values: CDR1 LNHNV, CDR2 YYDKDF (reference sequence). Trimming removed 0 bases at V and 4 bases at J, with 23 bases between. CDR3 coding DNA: TGTGCCACCAGCAGAGATCTGCCTTCGAGCCTGGTTGGGGCAGATACGCAGTATTTT. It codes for CATSRDLPSSLVGADTQYF.

The CDR3 nucleotides read TGTGCCAGCATTGCGGACAGGGACACCTACGAGCAGTACTTC. This gives the protein CASIADRDTYEQYF. This chain connects TRBV2 to TRBJ2-7, with 8 bases aligning to TRBD1. The J segment lost 2 bases and the V segment lost 7 bases, leaving 7 bases of the junction unmatched. The V gene's germline CDR1 is SNHLY and CDR2 FYNNEI. CDR3 length: 14 residues.

This CDR3 is CASSIPRTGRNTEAFF. The DNA of the CDR3 is TGTGCCAGTAGTATCCCGCGGACAGGGCGGAACACTGAAGCTTTCTTT. The rearrangement uses TRBV19 and TRBJ1-1; TRBD1 agrees at 8 bases. The CDR3 contains 16 residues. The V segment lost 3 bases and the J segment 1 base; nucleotides outside the gene matches: 7. Germline assignment: CDR1 LNHDA and CDR2 SQIVND (reference sequence).